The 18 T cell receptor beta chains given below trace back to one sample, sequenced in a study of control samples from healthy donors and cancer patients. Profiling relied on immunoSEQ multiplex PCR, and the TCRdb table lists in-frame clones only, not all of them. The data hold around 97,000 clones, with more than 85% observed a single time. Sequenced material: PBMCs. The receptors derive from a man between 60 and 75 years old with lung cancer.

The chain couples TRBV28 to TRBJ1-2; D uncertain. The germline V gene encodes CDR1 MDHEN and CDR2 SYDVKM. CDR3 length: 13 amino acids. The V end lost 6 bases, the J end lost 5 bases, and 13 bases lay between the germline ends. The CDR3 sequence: CASRFTREYGYTF. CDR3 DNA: TGTGCCAGCAGATTCACTCGGGAGTATGGCTACACCTTC.

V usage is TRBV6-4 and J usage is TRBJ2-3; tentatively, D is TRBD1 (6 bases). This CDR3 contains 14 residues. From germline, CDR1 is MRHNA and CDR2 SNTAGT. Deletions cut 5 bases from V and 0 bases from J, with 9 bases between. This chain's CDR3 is CASSRGQSTDTQYF. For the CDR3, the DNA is TGTGCCAGCAGTCGAGGACAGAGCACAGATACGCAGTATTTT.

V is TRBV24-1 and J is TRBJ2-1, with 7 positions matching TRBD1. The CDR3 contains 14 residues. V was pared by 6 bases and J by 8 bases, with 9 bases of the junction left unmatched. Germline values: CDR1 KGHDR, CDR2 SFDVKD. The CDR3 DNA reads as TGTGCCACCAGTAGACAGGGCCCGGGCGATGAGCAGTTCTTC. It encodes CATSRQGPGDEQFF.

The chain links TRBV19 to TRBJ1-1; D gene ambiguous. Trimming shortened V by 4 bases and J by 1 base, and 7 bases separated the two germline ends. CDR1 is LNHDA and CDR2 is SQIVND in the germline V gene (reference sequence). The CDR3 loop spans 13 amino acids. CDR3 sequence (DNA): TGTGCCAGTAGTACCAGAGAGAACACTGAAGCTTTCTTT. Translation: CASSTRENTEAFF.

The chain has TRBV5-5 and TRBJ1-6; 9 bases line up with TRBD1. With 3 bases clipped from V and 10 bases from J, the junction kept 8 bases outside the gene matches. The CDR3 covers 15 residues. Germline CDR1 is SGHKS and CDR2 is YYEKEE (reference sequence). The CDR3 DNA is TGTGCCAGCAGCTGGGGGACAGGGAAGGGCTCACCCCTCCACTTT. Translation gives CASSWGTGKGSPLHF.

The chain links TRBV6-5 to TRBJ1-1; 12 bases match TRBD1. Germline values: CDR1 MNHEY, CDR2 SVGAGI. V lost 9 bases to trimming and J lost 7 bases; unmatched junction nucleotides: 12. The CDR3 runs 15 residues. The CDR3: CASYASGTGGLEAFF. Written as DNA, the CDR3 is TGTGCCAGTTACGCTTCCGGGACAGGGGGCCTTGAAGCTTTCTTT.

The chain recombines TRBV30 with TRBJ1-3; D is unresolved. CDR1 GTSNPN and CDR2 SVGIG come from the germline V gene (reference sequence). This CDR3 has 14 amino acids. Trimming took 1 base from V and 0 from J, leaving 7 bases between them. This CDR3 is CAWSAGYSGNTIYF. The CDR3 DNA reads TGTGCCTGGAGTGCGGGGTACTCTGGAAACACCATATATTTT.

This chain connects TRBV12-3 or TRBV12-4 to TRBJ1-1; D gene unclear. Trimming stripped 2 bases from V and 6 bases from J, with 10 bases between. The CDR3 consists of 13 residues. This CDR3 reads CASSLSTGSEAFF. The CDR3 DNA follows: TGTGCCAGCAGTTTAAGCACGGGCTCTGAAGCTTTCTTT.

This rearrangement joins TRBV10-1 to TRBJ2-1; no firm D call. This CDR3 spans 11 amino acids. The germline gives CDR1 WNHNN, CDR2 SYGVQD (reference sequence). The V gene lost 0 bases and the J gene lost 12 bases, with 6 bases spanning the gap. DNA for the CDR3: TGCGCCAGCAGTGAGTCGGGGTCGCAGTTCTTC. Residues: CASSESGSQFF.

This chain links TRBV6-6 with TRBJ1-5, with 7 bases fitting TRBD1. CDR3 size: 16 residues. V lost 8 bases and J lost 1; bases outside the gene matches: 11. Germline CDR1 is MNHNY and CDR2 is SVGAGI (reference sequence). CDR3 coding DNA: TGTGCCAGCGCTTGGGGGCAGGGGGTAAGCAATCAGCCCCAGCATTTT. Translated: CASAWGQGVSNQPQHF.

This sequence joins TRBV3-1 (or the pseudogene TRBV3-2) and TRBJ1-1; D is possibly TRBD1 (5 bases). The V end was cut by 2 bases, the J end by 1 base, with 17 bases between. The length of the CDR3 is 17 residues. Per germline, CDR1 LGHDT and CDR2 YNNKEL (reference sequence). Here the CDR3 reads CASSQLGNGHQNTEAFF. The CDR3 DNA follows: TGTGCCAGCAGCCAACTCGGTAACGGACACCAGAACACTGAAGCTTTCTTT.

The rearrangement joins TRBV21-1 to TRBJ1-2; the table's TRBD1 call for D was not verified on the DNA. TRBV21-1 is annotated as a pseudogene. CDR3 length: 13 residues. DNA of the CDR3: TGTGCCAGCAGCAAAAGGTACAGCTATGGCTACACCTTC. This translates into CASSKRYSYGYTF.

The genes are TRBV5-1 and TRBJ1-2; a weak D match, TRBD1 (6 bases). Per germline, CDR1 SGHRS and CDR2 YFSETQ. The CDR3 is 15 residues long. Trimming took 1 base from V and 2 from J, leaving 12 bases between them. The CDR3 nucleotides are TGCGCCAGCAGCTTGTCGGGGGGGCCGAACTATGGCTACACCTTC. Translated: CASSLSGGPNYGYTF.

CDR3 sequence: CASSVTSGISTDTQYF. CDR3 coding DNA: TGTGCCAGCAGCGTAACTAGCGGGATTAGCACAGATACGCAGTATTTT. The chain is built from TRBV7-2 and TRBJ2-3, with 10 bases aligning to TRBD2. The CDR3 loop spans 16 amino acids. Germline assignment: CDR1 SGHTA and CDR2 FQGNSA. V shed 5 bases, J shed 0 bases, and the junction held 5 bases outside the gene matches.

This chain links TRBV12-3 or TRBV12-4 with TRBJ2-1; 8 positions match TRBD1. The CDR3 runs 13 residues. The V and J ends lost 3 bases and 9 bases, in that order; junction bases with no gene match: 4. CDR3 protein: CASSFQGAGEQFF. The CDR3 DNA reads TGTGCCAGCAGTTTTCAGGGGGCTGGTGAGCAGTTCTTC.

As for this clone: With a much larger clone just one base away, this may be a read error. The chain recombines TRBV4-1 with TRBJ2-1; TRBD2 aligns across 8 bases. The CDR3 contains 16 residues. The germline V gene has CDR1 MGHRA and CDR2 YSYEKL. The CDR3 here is CPSSQRGGDSYNEQFF. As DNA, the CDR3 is TGCCCCAGCAGCCAACGGGGGGGGGACTCCTACAATGAGCAGTTCTTC.

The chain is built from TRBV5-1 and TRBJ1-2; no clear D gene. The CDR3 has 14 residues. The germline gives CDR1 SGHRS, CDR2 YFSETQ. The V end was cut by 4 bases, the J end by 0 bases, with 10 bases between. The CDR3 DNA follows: TGCGCCAGCAGCCCTGGGCCAGCTAACTATGGCTACACCTTC. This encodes CASSPGPANYGYTF.

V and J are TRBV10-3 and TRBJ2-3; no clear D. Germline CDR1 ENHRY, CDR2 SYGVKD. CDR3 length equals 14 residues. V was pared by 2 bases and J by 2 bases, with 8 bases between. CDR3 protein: CAISEGRTTDTQYF. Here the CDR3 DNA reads TGTGCCATCAGTGAGGGCAGGACCACAGATACGCAGTATTTT.